A selection of T cell receptor beta chains follows, all from one sample in a study of graft-versus-host responses after intestinal transplantation. Libraries were prepared by immunoSEQ multiplex PCR; TCRdb keeps only in-frame clonotypes and omits some of them. The data contain under 25,000 clones, about a third of them singletons. Specimen: alloreactive CD4+ T cells from a mixed lymphocyte reaction culture, collected before transplantation. The receptors were sampled from a human patient who was an organ donor for intestinal transplantation. CDR3s include the opening cysteine and the closing phenylalanine or tryptophan. Each record gives: J gene, D gene, V gene, clone size, CDR3 protein, CDR3 DNA. The D gene is left open where the match is weak. The size of a clone is reported for some rows only, either as once, few or many, or as a class for expanded clones.

TRBJ2-1 | - | TRBV19 | - | CASTNFNEQFF | TGTGCCTCCACCAACTTCAATGAGCAGTTCTTC
TRBJ2-3 | - | TRBV9 | - | CDSSVGTDTQYF | TGTGACAGCAGCGTAGGCACAGATACGCAGTATTTT
TRBJ2-3 | TRBD2 | TRBV5-1 | few | CASSLVPSGSGTDTQYF | TGCGCCAGCAGCTTGGTGCCCAGCGGGAGTGGCACAGATACGCAGTATTTT
TRBJ2-1 | TRBD2 | TRBV10-3 | few | CAISAGTSGTLSYNEQFF | TGTGCCATCAGTGCTGGGACTAGCGGGACTCTCTCCTACAATGAGCAGTTCTTC
TRBJ1-5 | - | TRBV28 | - | CASSPWAGAREAQHF | TGTGCCAGCAGTCCCTGGGCCGGGGCCCGTGAGGCCCAGCATTTT
TRBJ1-1 | TRBD1 | TRBV5-1 | - | CASSLTQGGNTEAFF | TGCGCCAGCAGCCTAACACAGGGGGGGAACACTGAAGCTTTCTTT
TRBJ2-1 | - | TRBV10-1 | few | CASSELGFREQFF | TGCGCCAGCAGTGAGTTGGGATTCAGGGAGCAGTTCTTC
TRBJ2-5 | - | TRBV5-1 | - | CASSLGSSQETQYF | TGCGCCAGCAGCTTGGGGTCCAGTCAAGAGACCCAGTACTTC
TRBJ2-1 | - | TRBV21-1 | few | CASSRPLAGHEFF | TGTGCCAGCAGCCGTCCTCTAGCGGGACACGAGTTCTTC
TRBJ1-1 | - | TRBV5-6 | - | CASSSGQPGTEAFF | TGTGCCAGCAGCTCCGGACAGCCGGGAACTGAAGCTTTCTTT
TRBJ2-3 | TRBD2 | TRBV7-3 | few | CASSLMELAGADTQYF | TGTGCCAGCAGCTTAATGGAACTAGCGGGAGCAGATACGCAGTATTTT
TRBJ2-3 | - | TRBV2 | - | CASSELVSTDTQYF | TGTGCCAGCAGTGAACTGGTGAGCACAGATACGCAGTATTTT
TRBJ2-1 | - | TRBV28 | few | CATSESYNEQFF | TGTGCCACAAGCGAGTCCTACAATGAGCAGTTCTTC
TRBJ2-2 | TRBD1 | TRBV15 | - | CATSRVRGQIGELFF | TGTGCCACCAGCAGAGTCAGGGGGCAGATCGGGGAGCTGTTTTTT
TRBJ2-4 | - | TRBV6-6 | - | CASSYSRAKNIQYF | TGTGCCAGCAGTTACTCCAGGGCCAAAAACATTCAGTACTTC
TRBJ2-3 | TRBD2 | TRBV5-1 | few | CASSWGLVTDTQYF | TGCGCCAGCAGCTGGGGACTAGTGACAGATACGCAGTATTTT
TRBJ2-3 | - | TRBV5-1 | few | CASRTQTSTDTQYF | TGCGCCAGCAGGACCCAGACTAGCACAGATACGCAGTATTTT
TRBJ2-7 | - | TRBV5-1 | - | CASSSKGGSVLRQYF | TGCGCCAGCAGCTCCAAGGGGGGAAGCGTACTAAGGCAGTACTTC
TRBJ2-7 | TRBD1 | TRBV7-2 | - | CASSFRQGSYEQYF | TGTGCCAGCAGCTTCAGACAGGGTAGCTACGAGCAGTACTTC
TRBJ2-2 | - | TRBV27 | - | CASSPTGFIVPGELFF | TGTGCCAGCAGCCCTACGGGCTTTATTGTGCCCGGGGAGCTGTTTTTT
TRBJ2-2 | - | TRBV4-1 | - | CASSQGTPNTGELFF | TGCGCCAGCAGCCAAGGGACTCCGAACACCGGGGAGCTGTTTTTT
TRBJ1-2 | - | TRBV6-1 | few | CASRAVGYYGYTF | TGTGCCAGCAGAGCCGTCGGTTACTATGGCTACACCTTC
TRBJ2-5 | TRBD2 | TRBV15 | - | CATSRGGARQGFVTQYF | TGTGCCACCAGCCGGGGGGGGGCGCGCCAAGGCTTCGTGACCCAGTACTTC
TRBJ1-1 | TRBD1 | TRBV7-8 | few | CASSRQGKAFF | TGTGCCAGCAGCCGACAGGGTAAGGCTTTCTTT
TRBJ1-4 | TRBD1 | TRBV7-2 | few | CASSLEQGNEKLFF | TGTGCCAGCAGCTTAGAACAGGGGAATGAAAAACTGTTTTTT
TRBJ1-2 | - | TRBV6-6 | - | CASSYGGAYGYTF | TGTGCCAGCAGTTACGGGGGAGCCTATGGCTACACCTTC
TRBJ2-7 | - | TRBV19 | - | CASSTRDGYEQYF | TGTGCCAGTAGTACCCGGGACGGCTACGAGCAGTACTTC
TRBJ2-2 | - | TRBV2 | few | CASREYRVGTGELFF | TGTGCCAGCAGGGAATACAGGGTGGGCACCGGGGAGCTGTTTTTT
TRBJ1-1 | TRBD1 | TRBV7-9 | - | CASSAFESGGTEAFF | TGTGCCAGCAGCGCCTTTGAATCAGGGGGCACTGAAGCTTTCTTT
TRBJ2-5 | TRBD2 | TRBV19 | - | CASRMGTSGKETQYF | TGTGCCAGTAGAATGGGGACTAGCGGGAAAGAGACCCAGTACTTC
TRBJ2-1 | - | TRBV6-1 | - | CASSDRGSNEQFF | TGTGCCAGCAGTGATCGGGGGAGCAATGAGCAGTTCTTC
TRBJ2-3 | - | TRBV6-1 | - | CASSRAGRTDTQYF | TGTGCCAGCAGTAGGGCGGGCCGCACAGATACGCAGTATTTT
TRBJ1-3 | - | TRBV6-6 | medium-sized | CASRPSGEIGNTIYF | TGTGCCAGCAGACCCTCTGGGGAAATCGGAAACACCATATATTTT
TRBJ2-2 | TRBD1 | TRBV27 | few | CASSLRRPGQGFWNTGELFF | TGTGCCAGCAGTTTACGAAGGCCGGGACAGGGGTTCTGGAACACCGGGGAGCTGTTTTTT
TRBJ2-1 | TRBD1 | TRBV19 | few | CASSLGRGLGLDEQFF | TGTGCCAGTAGTCTCGGTAGGGGGCTCGGGCTCGATGAGCAGTTCTTC
TRBJ1-4 | - | TRBV7-9 | - | CASSLQGEKLFF | TGTGCCAGCAGCTTACAGGGTGAAAAACTGTTTTTT
TRBJ1-2 | - | TRBV7-9 | - | CASSDSGGSYGYTF | TGTGCCAGCAGCGACAGCGGGGGCAGCTATGGCTACACCTTC
TRBJ2-7 | - | TRBV11-2 | - | CASSLGDRFSEQYF | TGTGCCAGCAGCTTAGGCGACCGCTTCAGCGAGCAGTACTTC
TRBJ1-2 | - | TRBV5-1 | - | CASSLVGDPNYGYTF | TGCGCCAGCAGCTTGGTCGGGGATCCCAACTATGGCTACACCTTC
TRBJ2-7 | TRBD2 | TRBV30 | - | CAWSPGLADEQYF | TGTGCCTGGAGTCCCGGACTAGCGGACGAGCAGTACTTC
TRBJ2-7 | TRBD2 | TRBV6-1 | medium-sized | CASTETPSVGLASYEQYF | TGTGCCAGCACTGAAACTCCTAGCGTGGGACTAGCTTCCTACGAGCAGTACTTC
TRBJ2-1 | TRBD1 | TRBV10-3 | few | CAISESDRTHNEQFF | TGTGCCATCAGTGAGTCGGACAGGACCCACAATGAGCAGTTCTTC
TRBJ2-7 | - | TRBV6-5 | - | CASTPSPAGYEQYF | TGTGCCAGCACCCCTAGCCCCGCGGGCTACGAGCAGTACTTC
TRBJ1-5 | - | TRBV4-2 | - | CASSQDRGNQPQHF | TGTGCCAGCAGCCAAGACAGGGGCAATCAGCCCCAGCATTTT
TRBJ2-7 | - | TRBV6-5 | few | CASSYSARSYYEQYF | TGTGCCAGCAGTTACTCGGCCAGATCCTACTACGAGCAGTACTTC
TRBJ1-2 | - | TRBV29-1 | - | CSVESPAANYGYTF | TGCAGCGTTGAATCCCCCGCAGCTAACTATGGCTACACCTTC
TRBJ1-2 | - | TRBV2 | few | CASSQRGYTF | TGTGCCAGCAGTCAGAGGGGCTACACCTTC
TRBJ2-7 | TRBD2 | TRBV19 | medium-sized | CASSIGGTSFYEQYF | TGTGCCAGTAGTATAGGCGGGACTAGTTTCTACGAGCAGTACTTC
TRBJ1-1 | TRBD1 | TRBV11-1 | few | CASSLTGDTEAFF | TGTGCCAGCAGCTTGACAGGGGACACTGAAGCTTTCTTT
TRBJ1-2 | - | TRBV6-5 | few | CASSVDRNYGYTF | TGTGCCAGCAGTGTGGACAGAAACTATGGCTACACCTTC
TRBJ1-2 | - | TRBV6-1 | - | CASSRSEGSGYTF | TGTGCCAGCAGCCGCTCCGAGGGGAGCGGCTACACCTTC
TRBJ2-7 | - | TRBV29-1 | few | CSVRRPLWGWEQYF | TGCAGCGTTCGCCGACCCCTATGGGGGTGGGAGCAGTACTTC